What follows are 28 T cell receptor beta chains derived from one specimen sequenced in a study of T cells in Graves' hyperthyroidism and ophthalmopathy. TCR beta CDR3 region amplification was performed from RNA transcripts. HTBI primers drove first-round RT-PCR of the TCR CDR3. One entry per CDR3 protein, called by TCRdb with MiXCR from the multiplex PCR reads. This sample carries approximately 520,000 distinct CDR3 sequences, approximately 24% of them seen once, and the ten largest clones take roughly 12%. The sequenced material came from blood. Receptors were obtained from a woman between 25 and 40 years old with Graves' ophthalmopathy.

This clonotype was detected many times. This chain connects TRBV28 to TRBJ1-5, with D maybe TRBD1 (5 bases). There are 16 residues in the CDR3. V was shortened by 7 bases and J by 0 bases, with 16 bases between the two germline ends. Per the germline V gene, CDR1 is MDHEN and CDR2 is SYDVKM. CDR3 nucleotides: TGTGCCAGCACTCTGACGGGGACCCATAGCAATCAGCCCCAGCATTTT. This sequence encodes CASTLTGTHSNQPQHF.

This clonotype has ten or more counts. The chain carries TRBV10-3 and TRBJ1-2; 9 nucleotides line up with TRBD1. The CDR3 has 13 amino acids. The V gene end was trimmed by 6 bases and the J gene end by 4 bases; junction bases not matched to a gene: 3. Germline CDR1 ENHRY, CDR2 SYGVKD. CDR3 sequence: CAISGTGTYGYTF. The CDR3 nucleotides are TGTGCCATCAGCGGGACAGGGACCTATGGCTACACCTTC.

This clonotype has at least ten counts. The chain combines TRBV12-3 or TRBV12-4 with TRBJ1-1; D gene ambiguous. Trimming cost V 6 bases and J 3 bases, with 5 bases left between them. The CDR3 is made up of 11 amino acids. In DNA, the CDR3 is TGTGCCAGCAGCAAAGACACTGAAGCTTTCTTT. As protein: CASSKDTEAFF.

This clonotype was found many times. The genes are TRBV6-1 and TRBJ2-5; D is possibly TRBD2 (6 bases). V was cut by 5 bases and J by 5 bases, with 18 bases left in between. The CDR3 has 15 amino acids. Germline CDR1 and CDR2: MNHNS and SASEGT. The CDR3 DNA follows: TGTGCCAGCAGTCGCGGGCGGGACCTGGGGGAGACCCAGTACTTC. It encodes CASSRGRDLGETQYF.

The table lists this clonotype with many counts. The V call is TRBV2, the J call TRBJ2-7; D remains ambiguous. The CDR3 sequence is 12 residues long. Trimming shortened V by 7 bases and J by 1 base, and 8 bases separated the two germline ends. The germline V gene has CDR1 SNHLY and CDR2 FYNNEI. The CDR3 DNA reads as TGTGCCAGCACGGAGAGTTCCTACGAGCAGTACTTC. This encodes CASTESSYEQYF.

This clonotype was counted many times. The chain recombines TRBV28 with TRBJ1-1, with D possibly being TRBD1 (5 bases). The CDR3 covers 13 residues. The V end lost 5 bases, the J end lost 10 bases, and 17 bases lay between the germline ends. The germline V gene has CDR1 MDHEN and CDR2 SYDVKM. CDR3 sequence reads: CASSGDSYKGAFF. The CDR3 DNA sequence: TGTGCCAGCAGTGGGGACTCCTACAAGGGAGCTTTCTTT. The whole variable domain, remainder taken from reference TRBV28 and TRBJ1-1, is DVKVTQSSRYLVKRTGEKVFLECVQDMDHENMFWYRQDPGLGLRLIYFSYDVKMKEKGDIPEGYSVSREKKERFSLILESASTNQTSMYLCASSGDSYKGAFFGQGTRLTVV.

The V gene is TRBV6-2 or TRBV6-3, the J gene TRBJ1-5; D is undetermined. The CDR3 has 12 residues. Germline V lookup: CDR1 MNHEY, CDR2 SVGEGT. V gave up 5 bases and J gave up 7 bases, with 9 bases separating them. The CDR3 DNA reads as TGTGCCAGCAGTAAGCCACGACAGCCCCAGCATTTT. This sequence encodes CASSKPRQPQHF.

This clonotype was counted at least ten times. The genes are TRBV6-1 and TRBJ1-5; D uncertain. V was clipped by 1 base and J by 7 bases, with 14 bases between them. The CDR3 spans 15 residues. The germline V gene has CDR1 MNHNS and CDR2 SASEGT. For the CDR3, the DNA is TGTGCCAGCAGTGAAGGTGTATCTCAGTACCAGCCCCAGCATTTT. Translating gives CASSEGVSQYQPQHF.

At least ten counts were recorded for this clonotype. The chain is built from TRBV29-1 and TRBJ1-2, with D possibly TRBD1 on 5 matching bases. The CDR3 is 13 residues long. From germline, CDR1 is SQVTM and CDR2 ANQGSEA. With 7 bases removed from V and 5 bases from J, the gap between germline ends came to 17 bases. The CDR3, as DNA: TGCAGCGCCCGTGACTGGGGGGGATATGGCTACACCTTC. Translated: CSARDWGGYGYTF.

The chain recombines TRBV15 with TRBJ2-7, with 12 bases identical to TRBD2. J was trimmed by 2 bases and V by 3 bases; bases with no gene match: 5. The germline CDR1 and CDR2 sequences are LNHNV and YYDKDF (reference sequence). This CDR3 is 16 amino acids long. CDR3: CATSRETSGGPYEQYF. The CDR3 DNA sequence: TGTGCCACCAGCAGGGAGACTAGCGGGGGACCCTACGAGCAGTACTTC.

This clonotype came up many times. The genes are TRBV6-1 and TRBJ2-5; tentatively, D is TRBD2 (5 bases). The CDR3 sequence is 14 residues long. The germline V gene encodes CDR1 MNHNS and CDR2 SASEGT. Trimming shortened V by 7 bases and J by 2 bases, and 14 bases separated the two germline ends. Written as DNA, the CDR3 is TGTGCCAGCACCGAAGGGAGATATCAAGAGACCCAGTACTTC. Translating gives CASTEGRYQETQYF.

This clonotype was seen ten or more times. The chain joins TRBV4-2 to TRBJ1-1; a possible D gene is TRBD1 (5 bases). V lost 0 bases, J lost 0 bases, and 11 bases lay in between. The CDR3 covers 16 residues. The germline CDR1 and CDR2 sequences are LGHNA and YNFKEQ. The CDR3 sequence: CASSQEPGRVNTEAFF. CDR3 nucleotide sequence: TGTGCCAGCAGCCAAGAGCCGGGACGTGTGAACACTGAAGCTTTCTTT.

The CDR3 sequence: CASGGQVFQPQHF. The CDR3 coding sequence is TGTGCCAGCGGGGGGCAGGTCTTTCAGCCCCAGCATTTT. This sequence joins TRBV27 and TRBJ1-5; tentatively, D is TRBD1 (6 bases). Trimming removed 8 bases at V and 6 bases at J, with 14 bases between. The germline V gene has CDR1 MNHEY and CDR2 SMNVEV (reference sequence). The CDR3 loop spans 13 amino acids.

This clonotype was counted at least ten times. CDR3 loop: CASSQEHNLYEQYF. The CDR3 nucleotides read TGTGCCAGCAGCCAAGAACACAATCTCTACGAGCAGTACTTC. V gene TRBV7-9 combines with J gene TRBJ2-7; D is undetermined. V shed 5 bases and J shed 3 bases, with 14 bases lying between them. CDR1 is SEHNR and CDR2 is FQNEAQ in the germline V gene (reference sequence). The CDR3 is 14 amino acids.

This clonotype occurred many times. The chain uses TRBV20-1 and TRBJ1-2; TRBD1 agrees at 7 bases. Trimming took 4 bases from V and 0 from J; bases not matched to a gene: 8. CDR1 is DFQATT and CDR2 is SNEGSKA in the germline V gene (reference sequence). The CDR3 is made up of 15 amino acids. CDR3 nucleotides: TGCAGTGCTATGGGCAGGGGGGGAGCTAACTATGGCTACACCTTC. Amino acids: CSAMGRGGANYGYTF.

The CDR3 DNA reads TGTGCCAGCAGCCCGGGACTAGCGGGAGGGCCTTATGGAGAGACCCAGTACTTC. It yields the protein CASSPGLAGGPYGETQYF. The V gene is TRBV7-8, the J gene TRBJ2-5; 16 bases fit TRBD2. V lost 5 bases to trimming and J lost 4 bases; unmatched junction nucleotides: 10. The CDR3 has 18 amino acids. Germline V gives CDR1 SGHVS, CDR2 FQNEAQ. The whole variable domain, filled in from reference TRBV7-8 and TRBJ2-5, reads GAGVSQSPRYKVAKRGQDVALRCDPISGHVSLFWYQQALGQGPEFLTYFQNEAQLDKSGLPSDRFFAERPEGSVSTLKIQRTQQEDSAVYLCASSPGLAGGPYGETQYFGPGTRLLVL.

V is TRBV30 and J is TRBJ2-5; the D gene is possibly TRBD2 (6 bases). The CDR3 sequence is 15 residues long. The germline CDR1 and CDR2 sequences are GTSNPN and SVGIG (reference sequence). V was cut by 1 base and J by 5 bases, with 17 bases left in between. CDR3 region: CAWSEGNGGMETQYF. CDR3 in DNA: TGTGCCTGGAGTGAAGGGAACGGGGGAATGGAGACCCAGTACTTC. Full variable domain (remainder filled in from reference TRBV30 and TRBJ2-5): SQTIHQWPATLVQPVGSPLSLECTVEGTSNPNLYWYRQAAGRGLQLLFYSVGIGQISSEVPQNLSASRPQDRQFILSSKKLLLSDSGFYLCAWSEGNGGMETQYFGPGTRLLVL.

This clonotype was seen at least ten times. The chain recombines TRBV20-1 with TRBJ2-5; D is possibly TRBD2 (7 bases). Germline CDR1 DFQATT, CDR2 SNEGSKA (reference sequence). The germline V and J ends were trimmed by 6 bases and 3 bases, with 17 bases remaining between them. This CDR3 has 14 amino acids. The CDR3 loop is CSAPPGGREETQYF. In DNA, the CDR3 is TGCAGTGCCCCTCCCGGGGGGCGCGAAGAGACCCAGTACTTC.

The rearrangement joins TRBV12-3 or TRBV12-4 to TRBJ1-2, with D perhaps matching TRBD1 (6 bases). Trimming removed 3 bases from V and 4 bases from J, with 15 bases in between. This CDR3 spans 15 amino acids. The DNA for the CDR3 is TGTGCCAGCAGTTTCCCCCAACAGGGCCTCTATGGCTACACCTTC. It is translated as CASSFPQQGLYGYTF.

This clonotype was observed a handful of times. The V call is TRBV10-3, the J call TRBJ1-1; D is uncertain. The CDR3 runs to 14 residues. Germline V CDR1 and CDR2: ENHRY, SYGVKD. Trimming removed 8 bases at V and 6 bases at J, with 19 bases between. DNA of the CDR3: TGTGCCATCGGACGGGCCGCGAGGATCGCTGAAGCTTTCTTT. Encoded protein: CAIGRAARIAEAFF.

In this sample, this clonotype turned up many times. The chain links TRBV11-3 to TRBJ2-2, with 14 bases identical to TRBD2. J was trimmed by 3 bases and V by 1 base; bases with no gene match: 4. The CDR3 loop spans 18 amino acids. Germline V CDR1 and CDR2: SGHNT, YENEEA. The CDR3: CASSLGLAGGQDTGELFF. CDR3 nucleotide sequence: TGTGCCAGCAGCTTAGGACTAGCGGGGGGGCAGGACACCGGGGAGCTGTTTTTT. Together with reference TRBV11-3 and TRBJ2-2, the CDR3 gives the full variable domain: EAGVVQSPRYKIIEKKQPVAFWCNPISGHNTLYWYLQNLGQGPELLIRYENEEAVDDSQLPKDRFSAERLKGVDSTLKIQPAELGDSAVYLCASSLGLAGGQDTGELFFGEGSRLTVL.

The rearrangement links TRBV20-1 to TRBJ2-7, with D possibly being TRBD1 or TRBD2 (5 bases each). Germline CDR1 reads DFQATT; CDR2 reads SNEGSKA (reference sequence). Trimming took 6 bases from V and 3 from J, leaving 12 bases between them. The CDR3 runs 12 residues. The CDR3 nucleotides read TGCAGTGCACGGGACCTAGACTACGAGCAGTACTTC. Translated, it gives CSARDLDYEQYF.

The sample holds many counts of this clonotype. J is TRBJ2-5 and V is TRBV6-1; D possibly corresponds to TRBD2 (6 bases). Germline V lookup: CDR1 MNHNS, CDR2 SASEGT. V lost 8 bases to trimming and J lost 0 bases, with 13 bases between them. The CDR3 loop spans 14 amino acids. The CDR3 DNA is TGTGCCAGCTCCCCGTGGGGGGACCAAGAGACCCAGTACTTC. Translation: CASSPWGDQETQYF.

This clonotype appeared many times. The chain combines TRBV12-3 or TRBV12-4 with TRBJ2-7; 10 bases line up with TRBD1. There are 16 residues in the CDR3. The junction had 12 bases not matched to a gene; V was cut back by 3 bases and J by 7 bases. CDR3 DNA sequence: TGTGCCAGCAGTTTGAGTATAGGGACAGGGGTGTGGGAGCAGTACTTC. Its protein is CASSLSIGTGVWEQYF.

The chain uses TRBV13 and TRBJ1-1; D not certain. V dropped 3 bases and J dropped 4 bases, with 18 bases sitting between them. There are 16 residues in the CDR3. Germline CDR1 reads PRHDT; CDR2 reads FYEKMQ (reference sequence). CDR3 nucleotide sequence: TGTGCCAGCAGCTTGACTACCGGGCGGTTGAGCACTGAAGCTTTCTTT. Encoded protein: CASSLTTGRLSTEAFF.

The chain has TRBV6-1 and TRBJ2-7; 10 bases agree with TRBD1. Losses at the gene ends were 3 bases for V and 5 bases for J; bases not matched to a gene: 7. The germline V gene has CDR1 MNHNS and CDR2 SASEGT. The CDR3 is 15 residues long. The DNA for the CDR3 is TGTGCCAGCAGTGACTTCGGGACAGGGGACCACGAGCAGTACTTC. This codes for CASSDFGTGDHEQYF.

V is TRBV7-8 and J is TRBJ1-1; 10 bases line up with TRBD1. Germline-derived CDR1 and CDR2 are SGHVS and FQNEAQ. The CDR3 sequence is 16 residues long. J was trimmed by 2 bases and V by 1 base; bases with no gene match: 4. DNA of the CDR3: TGTGCCAGCAGCTTAGGATGGACAGGGGGTAACACTGAAGCTTTCTTT. Its protein is CASSLGWTGGNTEAFF.

As concerns this clonotype: This may be a read error: a much more frequent sequence differs by one nucleotide. The chain combines TRBV7-9 with TRBJ1-1, with 7 bases fitting TRBD1. CDR3 length: 15 residues. Germline CDR1 SEHNR, CDR2 FQNEAQ (reference sequence). Here the CDR3 DNA reads TGTGCCAGCAGCTTACTACAGGGAGGGGGCACTGAAGCTTGCTTT. The encoded protein is CASSLLQGGGTEACF.